This T cell receptor (beta chain) was recorded in a study of breast tumors, draining lymph nodes, adjacent tissues. General observations from the study: Luminal-like breast cancer showed significantly greater tumor-nontumor repertoire similarity than basal-like breast cancer did.

MiXCR was run by TCRdb on the multiplex PCR reads, yielding one entry per CDR3 protein. The data hold about 200,000 distinct CDR3 sequences, with 31% observed a single time. This clonotype has ten or more counts. Antigen specificity is unknown. Samples came from axillary lymph nodes draining the breast cancer. J gave up 5 bases and V 2 bases, and 9 bases lay outside the gene matches. The CDR3 length is 15 residues. Germline V lookup: CDR1 WNHNN, CDR2 SYGVQD (reference sequence). This clonotype was obtained from a female donor with breast cancer. Some clones in this sample may be carry-over from other donors' samples. Input material: axillary lymph node tissue. This chain uses TRBV10-1 with TRBJ2-7; 7 bases fit TRBD2. The CDR3 region has the DNA TGCGCCAGCAGTGAGATGGTAGCGGGCCCCGACGAGCAGTACTTC. It encodes CASSEMVAGPDEQYF.